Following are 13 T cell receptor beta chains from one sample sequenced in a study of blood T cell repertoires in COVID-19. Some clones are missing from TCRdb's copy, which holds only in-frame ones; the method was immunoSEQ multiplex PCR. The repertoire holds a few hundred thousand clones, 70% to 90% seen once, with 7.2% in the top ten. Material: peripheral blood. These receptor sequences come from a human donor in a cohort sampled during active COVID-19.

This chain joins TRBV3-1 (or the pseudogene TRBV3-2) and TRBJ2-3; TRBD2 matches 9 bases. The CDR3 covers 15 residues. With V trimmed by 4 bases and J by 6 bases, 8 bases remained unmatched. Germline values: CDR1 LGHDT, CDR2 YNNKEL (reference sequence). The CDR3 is CASSLRRGGPDTQYF. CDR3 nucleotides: TGTGCCAGCAGCCTCCGGCGGGGGGGCCCCGATACGCAGTATTTT.

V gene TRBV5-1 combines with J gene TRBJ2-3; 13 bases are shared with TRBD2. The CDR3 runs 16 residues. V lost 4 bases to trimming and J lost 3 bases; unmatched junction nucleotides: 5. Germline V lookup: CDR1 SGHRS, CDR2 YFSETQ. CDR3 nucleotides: TGCGCCAGCAGCCCGGGGGGACTAGCGGGGACAGATACGCAGTATTTT. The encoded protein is CASSPGGLAGTDTQYF.

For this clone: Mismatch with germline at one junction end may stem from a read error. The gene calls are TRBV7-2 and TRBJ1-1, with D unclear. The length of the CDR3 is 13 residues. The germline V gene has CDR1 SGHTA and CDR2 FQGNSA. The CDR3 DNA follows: TGTGCCAGCAGCCTAGCGGATTTCGGGGAAGCTTTCTTT. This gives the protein CASSLADFGEAFF.

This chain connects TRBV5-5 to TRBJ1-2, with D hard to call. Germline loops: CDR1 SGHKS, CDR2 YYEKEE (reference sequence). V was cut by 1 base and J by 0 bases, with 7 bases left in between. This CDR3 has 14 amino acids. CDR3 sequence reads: CASSLNPANYGYTF. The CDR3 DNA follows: TGTGCCAGCAGCTTGAACCCGGCTAACTATGGCTACACCTTC. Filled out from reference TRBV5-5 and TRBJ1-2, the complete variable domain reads DAGVTQSPTHLIKTRGQQVTLRCSPISGHKSVSWYQQVLGQGPQFIFQYYEKEERGRGNFPDRFSARQFPNYSSELNVNALLLGDSALYLCASSLNPANYGYTFGSGTRLTVV.

This CDR3 is CASSERYGYGYTF. The DNA for the CDR3 is TGTGCCAGCAGTGAACGGTATGGCTATGGCTACACCTTC. The rearrangement links TRBV25-1 to TRBJ1-2; no clear D gene. The CDR3 covers 13 residues. The V gene's germline CDR1 is MGHDK and CDR2 SYGVNS. Deletions cut 2 bases from V and 4 bases from J, with 8 bases between.

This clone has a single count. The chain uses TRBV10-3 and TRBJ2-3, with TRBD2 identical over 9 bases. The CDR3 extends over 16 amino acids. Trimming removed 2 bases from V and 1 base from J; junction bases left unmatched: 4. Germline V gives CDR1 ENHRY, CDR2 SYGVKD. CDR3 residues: CAISEKVAGGTDTQYF. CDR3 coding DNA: TGTGCCATCAGTGAGAAGGTAGCGGGGGGCACAGATACGCAGTATTTT.

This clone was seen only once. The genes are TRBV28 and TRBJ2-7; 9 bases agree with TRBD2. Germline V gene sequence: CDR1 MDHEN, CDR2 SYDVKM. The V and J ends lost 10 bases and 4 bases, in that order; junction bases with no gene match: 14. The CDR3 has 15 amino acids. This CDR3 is CAIGAGGGETYEQYF. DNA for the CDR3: TGTGCCATCGGGGCGGGAGGGGGCGAGACGTACGAGCAGTACTTC.

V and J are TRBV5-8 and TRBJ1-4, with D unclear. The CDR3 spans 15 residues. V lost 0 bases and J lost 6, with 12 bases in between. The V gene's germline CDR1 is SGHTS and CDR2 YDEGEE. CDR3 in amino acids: CASSLVLGLDEKLFF. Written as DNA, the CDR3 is TGTGCCAGCAGCTTGGTCCTGGGCCTGGATGAAAAACTGTTTTTT.

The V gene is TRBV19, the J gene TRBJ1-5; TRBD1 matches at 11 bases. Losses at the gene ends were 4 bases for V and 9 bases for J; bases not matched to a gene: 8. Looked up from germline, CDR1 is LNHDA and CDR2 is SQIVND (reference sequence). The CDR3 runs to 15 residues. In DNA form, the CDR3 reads TGTGCCAGTAGTACTGGACAGGGGGCTTTCCGGCCCCAGCATTTT. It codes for CASSTGQGAFRPQHF. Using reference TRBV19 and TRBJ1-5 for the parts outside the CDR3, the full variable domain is DGGITQSPKYLFRKEGQNVTLSCEQNLNHDAMYWYRQDPGQGLRLIYYSQIVNDFQKGDIAEGYSVSREKKESFPLTVTSAQKNPTAFYLCASSTGQGAFRPQHFGDGTRLSIL.

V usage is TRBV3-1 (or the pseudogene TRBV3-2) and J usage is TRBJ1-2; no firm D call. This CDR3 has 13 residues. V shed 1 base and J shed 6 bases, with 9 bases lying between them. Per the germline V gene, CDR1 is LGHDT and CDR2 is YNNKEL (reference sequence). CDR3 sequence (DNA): TGTGCCAGCAGCCAAGGGTTCCGGGATGGCTACACCTTC. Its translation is CASSQGFRDGYTF.

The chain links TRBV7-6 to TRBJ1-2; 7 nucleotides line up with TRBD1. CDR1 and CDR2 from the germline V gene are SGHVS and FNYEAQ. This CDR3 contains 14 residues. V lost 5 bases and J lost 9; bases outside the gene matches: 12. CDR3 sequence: CASSQTPGQTSYTF. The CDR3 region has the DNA TGTGCCAGCAGCCAGACACCGGGACAGACGAGCTACACCTTC.

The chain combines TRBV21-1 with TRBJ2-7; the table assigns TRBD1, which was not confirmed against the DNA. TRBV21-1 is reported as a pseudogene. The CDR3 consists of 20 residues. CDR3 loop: CASSKKDEESDRVRSNEQYF. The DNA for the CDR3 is TGTGCCAGCAGTAAAAAGGACGAGGAATCCGACAGGGTACGATCAAACGAGCAGTACTTC.

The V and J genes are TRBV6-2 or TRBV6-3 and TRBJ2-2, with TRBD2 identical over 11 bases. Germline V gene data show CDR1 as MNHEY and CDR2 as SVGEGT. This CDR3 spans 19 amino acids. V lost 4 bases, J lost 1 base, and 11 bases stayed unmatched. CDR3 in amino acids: CASSSGTSGKIRNTGELFF. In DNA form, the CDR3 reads TGTGCCAGCAGTTCTGGGACTAGCGGCAAAATACGGAACACCGGGGAGCTGTTTTTT.